The 23 T cell receptor beta chains presented below share a single source sample, sequenced in a study of molecular identifiers for immune sequencing clone quantification. A single record per CDR3 protein comes from TCRdb applying MiXCR to the PCR reads. The sample has around 480,000 distinct CDR3 sequences, around 25% seen once. The sequencing sample was made of naive CD8+ T cells from blood, with Jurkat cell RNA spiked in. Regarding subset: FACS-sorted CD8+CD4-CCR7+CD45RA+ naive T cells. The origin of the receptors is a human donor in good health. Some libraries in this study had Jurkat cell RNA spiked in.

This clonotype was picked up a small number of times. V is TRBV13 and J is TRBJ1-3; possibly TRBD1 for D (6 bases). The CDR3 consists of 15 residues. Germline CDR1 and CDR2: PRHDT and FYEKMQ (reference sequence). The ends were cut back, 5 bases at V and 0 bases at J, with 11 bases in the middle. The CDR3: CASSPAGASGNTIYF. DNA of the CDR3: TGTGCCAGCAGCCCCGCGGGGGCCTCTGGAAACACCATATATTTT.

This clonotype was seen a few times. The chain combines TRBV5-6 with TRBJ2-1; 9 bases match TRBD2. The CDR3 covers 17 residues. The germline CDR1 and CDR2 sequences are SGHDT and YYEEEE. Losses at the gene ends were 3 bases for V and 7 bases for J; bases not matched to a gene: 14. The CDR3 sequence: CASSSPRGGEGGNEQFF. The CDR3 nucleotides read TGTGCCAGCAGCTCCCCGCGGGGGGGAGAGGGCGGGAATGAGCAGTTCTTC.

The chain couples TRBV19 to TRBJ2-6, with TRBD1 matching 8 bases. V dropped 3 bases and J dropped 0; count of bases not matched to a gene: 16. The CDR3 covers 21 residues. CDR1 is LNHDA, CDR2 SQIVND, per germline (reference sequence). The CDR3 DNA sequence: TGTGCCAGTAGTATCCCCCCGGACAGGGCCGATTTGAGCTCTGGGGCCAACGTCCTGACTTTC. Encoded protein: CASSIPPDRADLSSGANVLTF. Drawing the rest from reference TRBV19 and TRBJ2-6, the complete variable domain is DGGITQSPKYLFRKEGQNVTLSCEQNLNHDAMYWYRQDPGQGLRLIYYSQIVNDFQKGDIAEGYSVSREKKESFPLTVTSAQKNPTAFYLCASSIPPDRADLSSGANVLTFGAGSRLTVL.

As for this clonotype: One base away lies a much larger clone, so this may be a sequencing read error. Here the CDR3 reads CASSLVVNESIQYF. CDR3 in DNA: TGTGCCAGCAGCTTAGTAGTAAACGAAAGCATTCAGTACTTC. The chain recombines TRBV7-9 with TRBJ2-4; D unclear. The CDR3 has 14 residues. V lost 1 base and J lost 9, with 13 bases in between. Germline lookup yields CDR1 SEHNR and CDR2 FQNEAQ (reference sequence).

This clonotype was seen only a few times. The chain recombines TRBV21-1 with TRBJ2-5; the table's D gene call, TRBD2, was not cross checked with the DNA. TRBV21-1 is shown as a pseudogene. The CDR3 extends over 18 amino acids. CDR3 amino acids: CASSPRPGTSGSQETQYF. The CDR3 bases are TGTGCCAGCAGCCCTCGCCCCGGGACTAGCGGGAGCCAAGAGACCCAGTACTTC.

Regarding this clonotype: This sequence may be a read error, since a much larger clone differs from it by one base. The genes are TRBV20-1 and TRBJ2-7, with 11 bases identical to TRBD2. The CDR3 spans 15 residues. Germline V gene data show CDR1 as DFQATT and CDR2 as SNEGSKA (reference sequence). The trim removed 4 bases at V and 4 bases at J, leaving 9 bases unmatched. The CDR3 loop is CSAKDPGTSGYEQYF. Written as DNA, the CDR3 is TGCAGTGCTAAAGACCCCGGGACTAGCGGATACGAGCAGTACTTC.

The chain has TRBV5-6 and TRBJ2-7, with D perhaps TRBD1 or TRBD2 (5 bases each). V was clipped by 0 bases and J by 10 bases, with 23 bases between them. The CDR3 runs 16 residues. The germline V gene encodes CDR1 SGHDT and CDR2 YYEEEE. The CDR3 DNA follows: TGTGCCAGCAGCTTGGAGGTAACAGGTCCCACGGGGCATCAGTACTTC. Amino acids: CASSLEVTGPTGHQYF.

This clonotype appeared a few times. The gene calls are TRBV12-3 or TRBV12-4 and TRBJ1-2; 7 bases line up with TRBD1. V shed 3 bases, J shed 9 bases, and the junction held 7 bases outside the gene matches. This CDR3 is built from 13 residues. The CDR3 loop is CASSLGAGGSYTF. CDR3 DNA: TGTGCCAGCAGTTTGGGGGCAGGGGGTAGCTACACCTTC.

This chain uses TRBV7-6 with TRBJ1-1, with unresolved D. V lost 3 bases and J 5 bases, leaving 10 bases between the germline ends. CDR1 SGHVS and CDR2 FNYEAQ come from the germline V gene. The CDR3 totals 13 residues. CDR3 sequence reads: CASSFSGWTEAFF. CDR3 sequence (DNA): TGTGCCAGCAGCTTCTCGGGGTGGACTGAAGCTTTCTTT.

This clonotype has a handful of counts. The chain has TRBV4-3 and TRBJ2-1, with no clear D. The V gene's germline CDR1 is LGHNA and CDR2 YSLEER. The CDR3 has 16 amino acids. Deletions cut 0 bases from V and 0 bases from J, with 9 bases between. The CDR3 DNA follows: TGCGCCAGCAGCCAAGATCGGGTTAGCTCCTACAATGAGCAGTTCTTC. Translation gives CASSQDRVSSYNEQFF.

The table lists this clonotype with a count of one. At one of its ends the junction is not consistent with the germline gene, which may arise from a read error. The genes are TRBV27 and TRBJ2-7; D might be TRBD1 (5 bases). The CDR3 runs to 14 residues. CDR1 MNHEY and CDR2 SMNVEV come from the germline V gene (reference sequence). CDR3 protein: CASSPRGHLRERYF. Here the CDR3 DNA reads TGTGCCAGCAGTCCACGTGGACACCTGCGCGAGCGGTACTTC.

As regards this clonotype: A read error is possible here, since a much larger clone lies one base away. This chain uses TRBV5-3 with TRBJ1-1; maybe TRBD1 (5 bases). TRBV5-3 is an ORF; its function is uncertain. The CDR3 loop spans 14 amino acids. CDR3 sequence reads: CASSLEGLQVEAFF. The CDR3 DNA reads TGTGCCAGCAGCTTGGAGGGGCTTCAAGTTGAAGCTTTCTTT.

This clonotype was observed a handful of times. The V call is TRBV7-8, the J call TRBJ2-7; 11 bases fit TRBD1. V gave up 4 bases and J gave up 7 bases; unmatched junction bases: 15. The CDR3 has 17 residues. Germline V gene lookup returns CDR1 SGHVS and CDR2 FQNEAQ. The CDR3 region has the DNA TGTGCCAGCAGCTCACACAACTTCGGACAGGGGGCGGAAGAGCAGTACTTC. Protein: CASSSHNFGQGAEEQYF.

In its sample, this clonotype was seen a few times. The genes are TRBV20-1 and TRBJ2-1; perhaps TRBD1 as D (6 bases). The CDR3 has 15 amino acids. V lost 7 bases to trimming and J lost 3 bases, with 19 bases between them. Per germline, CDR1 DFQATT and CDR2 SNEGSKA (reference sequence). CDR3 in DNA: TGCAGTGGATTTCGACCGGGACAACACTACAATGAGCAGTTCTTC. This encodes CSGFRPGQHYNEQFF.

The chain joins TRBV19 to TRBJ2-7; 8 nucleotides agree with TRBD2. Germline values: CDR1 LNHDA, CDR2 SQIVND (reference sequence). The CDR3 spans 15 residues. J was trimmed by 5 bases and V by 5 bases; bases with no gene match: 11. The DNA for the CDR3 is TGTGCCAGTAGTCCCAAAGCGGGAGTAATCCACGAGCAGTACTTC. It encodes CASSPKAGVIHEQYF.

This clonotype was seen more than once but under ten times. The chain carries TRBV6-1 and TRBJ2-3, with D hard to call. The CDR3 has 16 amino acids. V lost 6 bases, J lost 0 bases, and 16 bases lay in between. Germline V CDR1 and CDR2: MNHNS, SASEGT. In nucleotides, the CDR3 is TGTGCCAGCAGCGACCCCTTGGGTTCTAGCACAGATACGCAGTATTTT. Translation: CASSDPLGSSTDTQYF.

The CDR3 nucleotides read TGTGCCAGCCCGGGACAGGGGGACACTGAAGCTTTCTTT. Translated: CASPGQGDTEAFF. This chain uses TRBV21-1 with TRBJ1-1; TRBD1 is the table's D call, not checked against the DNA. TRBV21-1 is marked as a pseudogene. This CDR3 comprises 13 residues.

This clonotype was seen a handful of times. The rearrangement joins TRBV2 to TRBJ1-5; D is unresolved. In germline, CDR1 is SNHLY, CDR2 FYNNEI. Trimming stripped 5 bases from V and 0 bases from J, with 8 bases between. This CDR3 comprises 14 residues. The CDR3 here is CASSRDYSNQPQHF. Written as DNA, the CDR3 is TGTGCCAGCAGTCGGGATTATAGCAATCAGCCCCAGCATTTT.

The rearrangement links TRBV5-1 to TRBJ2-7; 8 bases are shared with TRBD1. CDR1 is SGHRS and CDR2 is YFSETQ in the germline V gene. The CDR3 has 15 residues. The junction had 7 bases not matched to a gene; V was cut back by 4 bases and J by 1 base. The CDR3 DNA sequence: TGCGCCAGCAGCACGGAGAGACAGGGGTCCTACGAGCAGTACTTC. This encodes CASSTERQGSYEQYF.

The chain combines TRBV28 with TRBJ2-1, with 9 bases aligning to TRBD2. From germline, CDR1 is MDHEN and CDR2 SYDVKM. The CDR3 is made up of 15 amino acids. Unmatched junction bases numbered 11, after V lost 6 bases and J lost 8 bases. CDR3 amino acids: CASSSLAGPFDEQFF. The CDR3 region has the DNA TGTGCCAGCAGCTCGCTAGCGGGACCGTTCGATGAGCAGTTCTTC.

This clonotype occurred a few times. This chain joins TRBV15 and TRBJ1-4, with D unresolved. This CDR3 comprises 15 residues. Trimming shortened V by 3 bases and J by 5 bases, and 13 bases separated the two germline ends. Germline assignment: CDR1 LNHNV and CDR2 YYDKDF (reference sequence). CDR3 protein: CATSSLPEGNEKLFF. CDR3 bases: TGTGCCACCAGCAGCTTACCAGAAGGGAATGAAAAACTGTTTTTT.

This chain joins TRBV12-3 or TRBV12-4 and TRBJ2-7; D remains unclear. Trimming left V 3 bases short and J 6 bases short, with 12 bases between. This CDR3 comprises 13 residues. CDR3 DNA: TGTGCCAGCAGTTTTATCCTCCCGGGCGAGCAGTACTTC. Residues: CASSFILPGEQYF.

This clonotype was found a few times. The chain joins TRBV6-6 to TRBJ2-5; TRBD2 might be the D (6 bases). The V end was cut by 7 bases, the J end by 5 bases, with 20 bases between. The CDR3 has 15 amino acids. Germline V gene sequence: CDR1 MNHNY, CDR2 SVGAGI (reference sequence). The CDR3 nucleotides read TGTGCCAGCATCAAGACCGGCCGGGAGCAGGAGACCCAGTACTTC. It encodes CASIKTGREQETQYF.